Described below is a single T cell receptor beta chain sequence and its context. This specimen comes from a study of blood T cell repertoires in COVID-19. About the study: From T cells, B-cell-depleted T cells, or PBMCs came the material, which was cDNA or gDNA.

The germline gives CDR1 KGHSH, CDR2 LQKENI. The ends were cut back, 6 bases at V and 6 bases at J, with 12 bases in the middle. CDR3 length: 14 amino acids. Per the authors' pipeline: Nucleated cell counts were estimated from reference gene primer amplification. Produced via immunoSEQ multiplex PCR; TCRdb's table is partial and in-frame only. That table is the source of V, J and clone size, and D and trimming were worked out from the DNA. The sample includes approximately 150,000 clones, 87% of them seen just once. Source material: peripheral blood. The sequence came from a woman aged 45-65 years with acute or convalescent COVID-19. The chain recombines TRBV18 with TRBJ1-6; no reliable D call. DNA of the CDR3: TGTGCCAGCTCCCAGTCTCGTCTTAATTCACCCCTCCACTTT. It yields the protein CASSQSRLNSPLHF. The whole variable domain, remainder taken from reference TRBV18 and TRBJ1-6, is NAGVMQNPRHLVRRRGQEARLRCSPMKGHSHVYWYRQLPEEGLKFMVYLQKENIIDESGMPKERFSAEFPKEGPSILRIQQVVRGDSAAYFCASSQSRLNSPLHFGNGTRLTVT.